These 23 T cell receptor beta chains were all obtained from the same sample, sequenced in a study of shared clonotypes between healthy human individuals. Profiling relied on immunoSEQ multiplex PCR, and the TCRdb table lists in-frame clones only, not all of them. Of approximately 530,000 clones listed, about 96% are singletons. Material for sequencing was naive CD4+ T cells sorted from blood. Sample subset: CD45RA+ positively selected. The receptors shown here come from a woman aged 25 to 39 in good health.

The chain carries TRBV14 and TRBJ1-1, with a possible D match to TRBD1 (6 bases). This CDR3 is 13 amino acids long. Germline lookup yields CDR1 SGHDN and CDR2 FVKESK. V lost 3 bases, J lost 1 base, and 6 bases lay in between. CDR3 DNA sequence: TGTGCCAGCAGCCAGACAGGGAACACTGAAGCTTTCTTT. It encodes CASSQTGNTEAFF.

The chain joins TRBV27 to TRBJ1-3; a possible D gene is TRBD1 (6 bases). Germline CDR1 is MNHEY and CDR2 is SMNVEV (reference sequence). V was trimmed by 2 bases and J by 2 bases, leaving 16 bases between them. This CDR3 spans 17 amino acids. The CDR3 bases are TGTGCCAGCAGTTTAAGTCCGGGGGCGAGAGCTGGAAACACCATATATTTT. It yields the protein CASSLSPGARAGNTIYF.

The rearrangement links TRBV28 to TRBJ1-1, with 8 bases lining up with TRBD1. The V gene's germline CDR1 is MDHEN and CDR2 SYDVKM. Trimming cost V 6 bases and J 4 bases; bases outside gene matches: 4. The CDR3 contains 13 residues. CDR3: CASSLQGVTEAFF. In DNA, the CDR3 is TGTGCCAGCAGCTTACAGGGGGTCACTGAAGCTTTCTTT.

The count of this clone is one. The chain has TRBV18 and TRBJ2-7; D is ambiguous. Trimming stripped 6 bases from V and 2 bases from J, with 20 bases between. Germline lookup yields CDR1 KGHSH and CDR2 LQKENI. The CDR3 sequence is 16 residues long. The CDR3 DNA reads TGTGCCAGCTCTTCCGGGTTCCTCGAAGGCACCTACGAGCAGTACTTC. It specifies CASSSGFLEGTYEQYF.

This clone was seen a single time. CDR3 sequence: CASSPMSPLAGVGNEQFF. The CDR3 nucleotides are TGTGCCAGCTCACCTATGTCACCACTAGCGGGAGTGGGGAATGAGCAGTTCTTC. The gene calls are TRBV18 and TRBJ2-1, with 11 bases matching TRBD2. The CDR3 length is 18 residues. Germline V gene data show CDR1 as KGHSH and CDR2 as LQKENI. V trimming: 3 bases; J trimming: 7 bases; junction bases outside the gene matches: 14. Full variable domain (missing parts from reference TRBV18 and TRBJ2-1): NAGVMQNPRHLVRRRGQEARLRCSPMKGHSHVYWYRQLPEEGLKFMVYLQKENIIDESGMPKERFSAEFPKEGPSILRIQQVVRGDSAAYFCASSPMSPLAGVGNEQFFGPGTRLTVL.

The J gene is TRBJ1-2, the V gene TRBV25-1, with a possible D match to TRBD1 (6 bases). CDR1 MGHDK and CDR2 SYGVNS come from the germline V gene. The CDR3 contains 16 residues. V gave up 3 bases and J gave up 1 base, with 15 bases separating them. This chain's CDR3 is CASSEGGGVDNYGYTF. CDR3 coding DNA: TGTGCCAGCAGTGAGGGAGGGGGAGTGGATAACTATGGCTACACCTTC.

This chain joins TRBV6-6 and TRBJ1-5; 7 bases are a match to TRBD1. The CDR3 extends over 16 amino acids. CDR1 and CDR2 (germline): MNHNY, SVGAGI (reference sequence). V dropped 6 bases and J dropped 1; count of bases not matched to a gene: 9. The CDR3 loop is CASSQTGDSSNQPQHF. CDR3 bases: TGTGCCAGCAGCCAAACTGGGGACAGCAGCAATCAGCCCCAGCATTTT.

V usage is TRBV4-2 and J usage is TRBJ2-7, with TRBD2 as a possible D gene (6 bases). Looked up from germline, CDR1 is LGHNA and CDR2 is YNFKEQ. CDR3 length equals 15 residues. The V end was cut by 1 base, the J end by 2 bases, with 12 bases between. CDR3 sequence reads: CASSQVSSAAYEQYF. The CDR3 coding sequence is TGTGCCAGCAGCCAAGTGTCTAGCGCTGCCTACGAGCAGTACTTC.

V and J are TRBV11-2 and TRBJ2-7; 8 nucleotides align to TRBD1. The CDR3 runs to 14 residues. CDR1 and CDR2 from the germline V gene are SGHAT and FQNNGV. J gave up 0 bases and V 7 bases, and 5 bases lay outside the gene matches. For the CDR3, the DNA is TGTGCCAGCACCTGGGGACAGGCCTCCTACGAGCAGTACTTC. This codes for CASTWGQASYEQYF.

This chain's CDR3 is CARSLGKLAGGPAKNIQYF. For the CDR3, the DNA is TGTGCCAGAAGCTTGGGGAAGCTAGCGGGAGGGCCTGCCAAAAACATTCAGTACTTC. V usage is TRBV5-3 and J usage is TRBJ2-4, with 12 bases that match TRBD2. TRBV5-3 is classed as an ORF, of uncertain function. There are 19 residues in the CDR3. J gave up 1 base and V 0 bases, and 8 bases lay outside the gene matches.

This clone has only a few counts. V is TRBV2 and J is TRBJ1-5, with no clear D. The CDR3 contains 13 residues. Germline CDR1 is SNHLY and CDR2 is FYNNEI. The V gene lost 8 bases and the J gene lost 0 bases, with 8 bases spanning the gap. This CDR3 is CASRMDSNQPQHF. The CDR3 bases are TGTGCCAGCCGAATGGATAGCAATCAGCCCCAGCATTTT.

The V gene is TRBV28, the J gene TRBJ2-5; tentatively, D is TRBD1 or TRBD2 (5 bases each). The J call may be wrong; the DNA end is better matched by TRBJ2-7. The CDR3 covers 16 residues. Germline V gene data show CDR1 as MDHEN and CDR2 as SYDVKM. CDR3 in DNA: TGTGCCAGCAGTTTCGGACGTTGGGGGAGAAGGTACGAGCAGTACTTC. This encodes CASSFGRWGRRYEQYF.

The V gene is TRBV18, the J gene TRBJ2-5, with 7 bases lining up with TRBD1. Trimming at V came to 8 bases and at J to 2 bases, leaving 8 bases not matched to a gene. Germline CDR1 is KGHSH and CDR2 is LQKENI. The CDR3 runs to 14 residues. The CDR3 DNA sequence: TGTGCCAGCACCTGGACAGGAACGCAAGAGACCCAGTACTTC. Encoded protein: CASTWTGTQETQYF.

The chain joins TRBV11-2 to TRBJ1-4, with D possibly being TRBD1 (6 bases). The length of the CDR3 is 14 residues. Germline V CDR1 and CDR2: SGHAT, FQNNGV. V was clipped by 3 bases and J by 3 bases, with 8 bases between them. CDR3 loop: CASSFTGSNEKLFF. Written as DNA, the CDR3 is TGTGCCAGCAGCTTCACAGGGTCTAATGAAAAACTGTTTTTT.

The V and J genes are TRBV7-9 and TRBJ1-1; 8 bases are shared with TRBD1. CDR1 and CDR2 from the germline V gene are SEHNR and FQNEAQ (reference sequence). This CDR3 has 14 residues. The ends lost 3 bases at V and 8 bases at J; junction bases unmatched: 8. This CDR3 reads CASSLTGVSSEAFF. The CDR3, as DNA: TGTGCCAGCAGCTTGACAGGGGTATCTTCCGAAGCTTTCTTT.

The CDR3 sequence: CASRGTGGVRNQPQHF. In DNA form, the CDR3 reads TGCGCCAGCAGGGGGACAGGGGGCGTTCGCAATCAGCCCCAGCATTTT. This rearrangement joins TRBV10-2 to TRBJ1-5; 12 bases match TRBD1. The CDR3 contains 16 residues. Germline CDR1 is WSHSY and CDR2 is SAAADI. V shed 6 bases and J 2 bases; nucleotides not matched to a gene: 5.

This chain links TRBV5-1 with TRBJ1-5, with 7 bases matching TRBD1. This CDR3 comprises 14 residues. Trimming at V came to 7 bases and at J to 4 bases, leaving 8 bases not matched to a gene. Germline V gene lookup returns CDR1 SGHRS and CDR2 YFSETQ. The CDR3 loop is CASSIGQENQPQHF. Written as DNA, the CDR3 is TGCGCCAGCTCTATTGGACAGGAGAATCAGCCCCAGCATTTT.

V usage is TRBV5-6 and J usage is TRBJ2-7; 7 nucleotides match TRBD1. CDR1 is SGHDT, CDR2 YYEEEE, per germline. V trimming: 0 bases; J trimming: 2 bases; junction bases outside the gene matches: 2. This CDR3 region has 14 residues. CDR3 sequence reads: CASSLAGTAYEQYF. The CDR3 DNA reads TGTGCCAGCAGCTTGGCCGGGACAGCCTACGAGCAGTACTTC.

Written as DNA, the CDR3 is TGTGCCAGCAGCCCATCAGGAGCCCGGAGGGGGCGCGAGACCCAGTACTTC. Its protein product is CASSPSGARRGRETQYF. V gene TRBV11-2 combines with J gene TRBJ2-5; D is perhaps TRBD1 (7 bases). CDR1 is SGHAT, CDR2 FQNNGV, per germline. This CDR3 contains 17 residues. V lost 5 bases and J lost 5, with 24 bases in between. The variable domain in full, completed from reference TRBV11-2 and TRBJ2-5, reads EAGVAQSPRYKIIEKRQSVAFWCNPISGHATLYWYQQILGQGPKLLIQFQNNGVVDDSQLPKDRFSAERLKGVDSTLKIQPAKLEDSAVYLCASSPSGARRGRETQYFGPGTRLLVL.

CDR3 residues: CASSQVGGEQYF. The CDR3 nucleotides are TGCGCCAGCAGCCAAGTCGGAGGCGAGCAGTACTTC. The genes are TRBV4-1 and TRBJ2-7; tentative D call: TRBD2 (5 bases). CDR3 length: 12 amino acids. Germline loops: CDR1 MGHRA, CDR2 YSYEKL. V lost 1 base to trimming and J lost 6 bases, with 7 bases between them.

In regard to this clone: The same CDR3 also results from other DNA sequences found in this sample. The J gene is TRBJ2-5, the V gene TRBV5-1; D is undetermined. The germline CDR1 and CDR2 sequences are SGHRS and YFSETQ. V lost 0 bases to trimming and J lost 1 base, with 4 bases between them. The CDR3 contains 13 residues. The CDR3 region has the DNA TGCGCCAGCAGCTTGGCCCTCCAAGAGACCCAGTACTTC. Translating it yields CASSLALQETQYF.

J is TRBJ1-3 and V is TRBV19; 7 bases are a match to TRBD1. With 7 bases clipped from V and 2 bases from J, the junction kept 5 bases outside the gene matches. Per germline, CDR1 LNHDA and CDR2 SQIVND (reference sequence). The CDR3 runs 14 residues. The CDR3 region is CASNDRAAGNTIYF. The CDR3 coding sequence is TGTGCCAGTAACGACAGGGCCGCTGGAAACACCATATATTTT.

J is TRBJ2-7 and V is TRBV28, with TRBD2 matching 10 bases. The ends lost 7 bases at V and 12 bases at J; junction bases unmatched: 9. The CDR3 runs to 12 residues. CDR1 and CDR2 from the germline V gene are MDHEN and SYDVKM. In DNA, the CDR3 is TGTGCCAGCAATGTTCAGCGGGAGGGGTTGTACTTC. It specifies CASNVQREGLYF. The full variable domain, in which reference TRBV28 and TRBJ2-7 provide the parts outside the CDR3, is DVKVTQSSRYLVKRTGEKVFLECVQDMDHENMFWYRQDPGLGLRLIYFSYDVKMKEKGDIPEGYSVSREKKERFSLILESASTNQTSMYLCASNVQREGLYFGPGTRLTVT.